Each of the 20 T cell receptor beta chains below was sequenced from the same sample in a study of T cells after yellow fever vaccination. TCRdb ran MiXCR on the 5' RACE reads and lists one entry per CDR3 protein. The data contain roughly 520,000 distinct CDR3 sequences, about a fifth of them seen just once; the ten biggest clones take up 16%. Sequenced material: PBMCs, taken roughly 20 days after the first yellow fever vaccination. The receptor set was obtained from a man younger than 35 who received the YFV17D yellow fever vaccine.

This clonotype was detected many times. This chain uses TRBV5-1 with TRBJ2-3; TRBD1 might be the D (5 bases). This CDR3 is built from 15 residues. Trimming shortened V by 5 bases and J by 0 bases, and 13 bases separated the two germline ends. Germline assignment: CDR1 SGHRS and CDR2 YFSETQ. This chain's CDR3 is CASRSPGLSTDTQYF. The CDR3 DNA reads TGCGCCAGCAGATCCCCAGGGTTAAGCACAGATACGCAGTATTTT.

Comment on this clonotype: Germline is not matched at one junction end, which may reflect a read error. The chain links TRBV2 to TRBJ2-2; 8 bases agree with TRBD2. The CDR3 has 18 residues. Per germline, CDR1 SNHLY and CDR2 FYNNEI. In DNA, the CDR3 is TGTGCCTGCAGTGGGGGAGCGGGGGTCTCACCGAACACCGGGGAGCTGTTTTTT. Translated, it gives CACSGGAGVSPNTGELFF. Supplemented by reference TRBV2 and TRBJ2-2, the full variable domain reads EPEVTQTPSHQVTQMGQEVILRCVPISNHLYFYWYRQILGQKVEFLVSFYNNEISEKSEIFDDQFSVERPDGSNFTLKIRSTKLEDSAMYFCACSGGAGVSPNTGELFFGEGSRLTVL.

This clonotype has more than one count but fewer than ten. The V call is TRBV5-1, the J call TRBJ2-5; D is ambiguous. The CDR3 loop spans 15 amino acids. Trimming took 0 bases from V and 4 from J, leaving 13 bases between them. Germline CDR1 SGHRS, CDR2 YFSETQ. The CDR3 loop reads CASSLVAGRPETQYF. CDR3 sequence (DNA): TGCGCCAGCAGCTTGGTGGCAGGCCGTCCAGAGACCCAGTACTTC. The entire variable domain, with the rest obtained from reference TRBV5-1 and TRBJ2-5, is as follows: KAGVTQTPRYLIKTRGQQVTLSCSPISGHRSVSWYQQTPGQGLQFLFEYFSETQRNKGNFPGRFSGRQFSNSRSEMNVSTLELGDSALYLCASSLVAGRPETQYFGPGTRLLVL.

The V and J genes are TRBV28 and TRBJ2-1, with 7 positions matching TRBD1. The CDR3 covers 14 residues. CDR1 is MDHEN, CDR2 SYDVKM, per germline. V dropped 2 bases and J dropped 5; count of bases not matched to a gene: 3. The CDR3 DNA is TGTGCCAGCAGTTTAGAAGACAGGGACAATGAGCAGTTCTTC. Translated, it gives CASSLEDRDNEQFF.

The V call is TRBV6-5, the J call TRBJ1-1, with a weak D call TRBD1 (6 bases). The CDR3 consists of 19 residues. With 3 bases removed from V and 0 bases from J, the gap between germline ends came to 23 bases. Germline CDR1 is MNHEY and CDR2 is SVGAGI. The CDR3 DNA sequence: TGTGCCAGCAGTTATTGGGCCCCTCGGGACACAACCATGAACACTGAAGCTTTCTTT. It codes for CASSYWAPRDTTMNTEAFF.

This clonotype was counted ten times or more. J is TRBJ2-1 and V is TRBV12-3 or TRBV12-4; possible D gene TRBD2, 6 bases. The CDR3 consists of 14 residues. Trimming took off 5 bases at V and 2 bases at J, with 10 bases between the two ends. The CDR3 sequence is CASSRGDTYNEQFF. The CDR3 DNA sequence: TGTGCCAGCAGTCGCGGGGATACCTACAATGAGCAGTTCTTC.

Details on this clonotype: One end of the junction varies from germline; a read error may be responsible. The gene calls are TRBV5-1 and TRBJ2-5, with D unclear. The CDR3 runs 14 residues. Per the germline V gene, CDR1 is SGHRS and CDR2 is YFSETQ. The CDR3 sequence: CASSLAPDQGTQYF. The CDR3 coding sequence is TGCGCCAGCAGCTTGGCTCCAGACCAAGGGACCCAGTACTTC. Full variable domain (remainder filled in from reference TRBV5-1 and TRBJ2-5): KAGVTQTPRYLIKTRGQQVTLSCSPISGHRSVSWYQQTPGQGLQFLFEYFSETQRNKGNFPGRFSGRQFSNSRSEMNVSTLELGDSALYLCASSLAPDQGTQYFGPGTRLLVL.

This clonotype has only a few counts. This rearrangement joins TRBV4-3 to TRBJ2-3; TRBD1 or TRBD2 may be the D gene (5 bases each). This CDR3 has 15 residues. Germline CDR1 reads LGHNA; CDR2 reads YSLEER. The V end was cut by 3 bases, the J end by 5 bases, with 15 bases between. DNA of the CDR3: TGCGCCAGCAGCCAGGGGGATGCGGTCGGAGATACGCAGTATTTT. Protein sequence: CASSQGDAVGDTQYF.

There are a few counts of this clonotype. The gene calls are TRBV7-2 and TRBJ2-5; 13 positions agree with TRBD2. The CDR3 has 17 amino acids. J was trimmed by 3 bases and V by 5 bases; bases with no gene match: 9. The germline V gene encodes CDR1 SGHTA and CDR2 FQGNSA. CDR3 in DNA: TGTGCCAGCAGCACCGGGACTAGCGGGGACCTGGAAGAGACCCAGTACTTC. The encoded protein is CASSTGTSGDLEETQYF.

V is TRBV11-2 and J is TRBJ2-1; 10 nucleotides align to TRBD1. CDR1 is SGHAT, CDR2 FQNNGV, per germline. This CDR3 has 18 amino acids. V lost 1 base, J lost 6 bases, and 12 bases stayed unmatched. For the CDR3, the DNA is TGTGCCAGCAGCTTAGTGGGGACCCCGGGACAGGGGATCAATGAGCAGTTCTTC. This sequence encodes CASSLVGTPGQGINEQFF.

This chain links TRBV7-2 with TRBJ2-7; D is unclear. This CDR3 region has 15 residues. Per germline, CDR1 SGHTA and CDR2 FQGNSA. Trimming removed 1 base at V and 1 base at J, with 11 bases between. The CDR3 is CASSLVSDGSYEQYF. The CDR3 nucleotides read TGTGCCAGCAGCTTAGTAAGCGACGGGTCCTACGAGCAGTACTTC. Full variable domain (rest looked up from reference TRBV7-2 and TRBJ2-7): GAGVSQSPSNKVTEKGKDVELRCDPISGHTALYWYRQSLGQGLEFLIYFQGNSAPDKSGLPSDRFSAERTGGSVSTLTIQRTQQEDSAVYLCASSLVSDGSYEQYFGPGTRLTVT.

The table lists this clonotype with a few counts. J is TRBJ1-2 and V is TRBV30; TRBD1 agrees at 7 bases. V dropped 2 bases and J dropped 1; count of bases not matched to a gene: 7. This CDR3 is 15 amino acids long. CDR1 is GTSNPN, CDR2 SVGIG, per germline (reference sequence). Here the CDR3 reads CAWSITGVLNYGYTF. CDR3 DNA: TGTGCCTGGAGTATCACAGGGGTGCTTAACTATGGCTACACCTTC.

This clonotype was detected only once. This chain links TRBV14 with TRBJ1-3; the D gene is possibly TRBD1 (5 bases). The CDR3 has 14 amino acids. Trimming cost V 5 bases and J 2 bases, with 10 bases left between them. Looked up from germline, CDR1 is SGHDN and CDR2 is FVKESK. The CDR3 sequence: CASSNSGAGNTIYF. Written as DNA, the CDR3 is TGTGCCAGCAGCAACTCGGGGGCTGGAAACACCATATATTTT.

This clonotype was recorded a few times. This chain connects TRBV5-1 to TRBJ2-7; D gene ambiguous. Germline CDR1 is SGHRS and CDR2 is YFSETQ. The CDR3 is made up of 14 amino acids. The ends were cut back, 4 bases at V and 6 bases at J, with 17 bases in the middle. CDR3 bases: TGCGCCAGCAGCGGGGATGCAACAAGCCGCGAGCAGTACTTC. Protein: CASSGDATSREQYF. The full variable domain, completed using reference TRBV5-1 and TRBJ2-7, is KAGVTQTPRYLIKTRGQQVTLSCSPISGHRSVSWYQQTPGQGLQFLFEYFSETQRNKGNFPGRFSGRQFSNSRSEMNVSTLELGDSALYLCASSGDATSREQYFGPGTRLTVT.

The chain recombines TRBV6-1 with TRBJ2-5; 11 positions match TRBD2. V shed 4 bases, J shed 3 bases, and the junction held 4 bases outside the gene matches. Germline V gene data show CDR1 as MNHNS and CDR2 as SASEGT. The CDR3 runs to 15 residues. The CDR3 DNA sequence: TGTGCCAGCAGTGTGGGACTAGCGGACAAAGAGACCCAGTACTTC. It specifies CASSVGLADKETQYF.

This chain joins TRBV12-3 or TRBV12-4 and TRBJ2-7; maybe TRBD2 (5 bases). The CDR3 runs to 12 residues. Deletions cut 6 bases from V and 7 bases from J, with 13 bases between. CDR3 nucleotides: TGTGCCAGCAGCTTCGGGGTGGTGGAGCAGTACTTC. This sequence encodes CASSFGVVEQYF.

This clonotype has more than one count but fewer than ten. The chain joins TRBV6-5 to TRBJ2-4; 7 bases map to TRBD1. V shed 2 bases, J shed 1 base, and the junction held 8 bases outside the gene matches. CDR1 and CDR2 from the germline V gene are MNHEY and SVGAGI. This CDR3 region has 17 residues. CDR3 bases: TGTGCCAGCAGTTACGGACGACAGGGCTGGGCCAAAAACATTCAGTACTTC. Protein: CASSYGRQGWAKNIQYF.

This clonotype is a singleton in its sample. CDR3 sequence (DNA): TGTGCCAGCAGCTCCCCCAGGACTAGCGGGGGAGTAAACACCGGGGAGCTGTTTTTT. Its translation is CASSSPRTSGGVNTGELFF. V is TRBV3-1 and J is TRBJ2-2; 13 positions agree with TRBD2. The CDR3 length is 19 residues. Losses at the gene ends were 5 bases for V and 2 bases for J; bases not matched to a gene: 11. Looked up from germline, CDR1 is LGHDT and CDR2 is YNNKEL (reference sequence).

Ten or more counts support this clonotype. The chain is built from TRBV24-1 and TRBJ2-2; the D gene is possibly TRBD1 (6 bases). In germline, CDR1 is KGHDR, CDR2 SFDVKD. Trimming stripped 10 bases from V and 1 base from J, with 9 bases between. The CDR3 has 13 residues. The CDR3 DNA is TGTGCCACGAGGGGACAGAACACCGGGGAGCTGTTTTTT. Translation gives CATRGQNTGELFF.

The V and J genes are TRBV4-3 and TRBJ2-3; D is unresolved. Trimming took off 4 bases at V and 0 bases at J, with 14 bases between the two ends. CDR1 LGHNA and CDR2 YSLEER come from the germline V gene. CDR3 length: 16 amino acids. DNA of the CDR3: TGCGCCAGCAGCCGGCGGCACACCTCTAGCACAGATACGCAGTATTTT. Residues: CASSRRHTSSTDTQYF.